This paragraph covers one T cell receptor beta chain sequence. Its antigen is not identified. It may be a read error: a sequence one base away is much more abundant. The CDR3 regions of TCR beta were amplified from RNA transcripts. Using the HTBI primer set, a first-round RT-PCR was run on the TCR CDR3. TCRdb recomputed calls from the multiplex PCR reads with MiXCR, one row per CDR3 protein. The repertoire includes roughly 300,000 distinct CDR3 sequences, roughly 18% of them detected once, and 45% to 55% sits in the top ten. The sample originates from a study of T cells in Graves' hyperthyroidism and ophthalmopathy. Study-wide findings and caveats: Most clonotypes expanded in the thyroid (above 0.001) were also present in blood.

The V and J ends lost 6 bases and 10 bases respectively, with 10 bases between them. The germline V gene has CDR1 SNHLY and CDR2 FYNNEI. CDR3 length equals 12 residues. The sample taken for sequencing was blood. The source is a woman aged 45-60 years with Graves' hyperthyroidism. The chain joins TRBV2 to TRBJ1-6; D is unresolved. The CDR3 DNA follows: TGTGCCAGCAGCGAATTTGGGTCACCCCTCCACTTT. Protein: CASSEFGSPLHF.